The clone carrying this TCR beta chain was recorded at least ten times. As yet, its antigen is unknown. TCRdb processed the 5' RACE reads anew with MiXCR; each CDR3 protein has one entry. The table has about 250,000 distinct CDR3 sequences, around 25% seen once. This entry belongs to a study of CD8 T cells in ankylosing spondylitis. Study-wide findings and caveats: Reportedly, matched ankylosing spondylitis synovial fluid was significantly enriched for disease-linked clones. What appeared characteristic of ankylosing spondylitis blood was a TCR beta motif of several highly homologous variants. Disease-associated clonotypes exhibited CD8+ identity and were relatively infrequent in peripheral blood.

Sequences were obtained from blood, either unsorted or a sorted T cell fraction (not recorded which). This receptor was taken from a male donor with ankylosing spondylitis or in good health (not recorded which).

The CDR3 nucleotides are TGCAGTGCTAGAGGAGGGACAGGGATTAGCTACACCTTC. It yields the protein CSARGGTGISYTF. The chain has TRBV20-1 and TRBJ1-2; 9 bases line up with TRBD1. V was clipped by 1 base and J by 9 bases; unmatched bases: 6. This CDR3 is 13 amino acids long. Germline values: CDR1 DFQATT, CDR2 SNEGSKA (reference sequence).